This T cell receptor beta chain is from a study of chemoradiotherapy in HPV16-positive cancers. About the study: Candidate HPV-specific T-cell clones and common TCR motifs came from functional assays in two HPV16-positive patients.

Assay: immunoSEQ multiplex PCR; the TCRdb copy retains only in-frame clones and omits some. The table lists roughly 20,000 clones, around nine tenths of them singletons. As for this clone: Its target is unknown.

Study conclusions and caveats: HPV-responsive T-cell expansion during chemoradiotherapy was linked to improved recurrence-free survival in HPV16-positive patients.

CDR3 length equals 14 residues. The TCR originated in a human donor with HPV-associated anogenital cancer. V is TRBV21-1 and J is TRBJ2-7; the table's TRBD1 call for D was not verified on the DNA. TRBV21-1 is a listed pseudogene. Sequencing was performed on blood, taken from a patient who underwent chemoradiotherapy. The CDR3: CASNGPDRAYEQYF. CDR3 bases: TGTGCCAGCAACGGGCCGGACAGGGCCTACGAGCAGTACTTC.